This T cell receptor (beta chain) is drawn from a study of read filtering for tumor transcriptome and immune sequencing. The overall study: Transcriptome libraries were built from DNase-treated RNA.

The CDR3 has 16 residues. Germline CDR1 and CDR2: SQVTM and ANQGSEA. Unmatched junction bases numbered 8, after V lost 0 bases and J lost 8 bases. This clonotype was seen ten or more times. This library used around 400 ng RNA and molecular barcoded adaptors spanning alpha/delta and beta/gamma chains. MiXCR, applied by TCRdb to the reads, yields one record per CDR3 protein. The data show roughly 25,000 distinct CDR3 sequences, approximately 22% seen once. The clonotype comes from a donor aged 40 or over with multiple myeloma. Sample: a population of CD138-negative cells sorted from bone marrow. V usage is TRBV29-1 and J usage is TRBJ2-1, with 12 bases that match TRBD2. In DNA form, the CDR3 reads TGCAGCGTTGAAGATTTTCTAGCGGGAGGGCCCCATGAGCAGTTCTTC. It yields the protein CSVEDFLAGGPHEQFF.